These 21 T cell receptor beta chains came from one sample sequenced in a study of a mutant IDH1 vaccine in newly diagnosed glioma. This table comes from immunoSEQ multiplex PCR, and its TCRdb copy is limited to in-frame clones, with some not included. The sample lists about 68,000 clones, approximately 81% seen once, with over 9.5% in the top ten. Regarding time point: week 35, safety follow-up. Every single dose of the vaccine, 300 ug of mutant IDH1 20-mer peptide, came with topical imiquimod. Antigens for these TCRs are unknown. Sequencing was performed on PBMCs, taken from a glioma patient whose treatment included an IDH1 peptide vaccine. The receptor source for this set is a man younger than 35 with glioma.

The V gene is TRBV6-5, the J gene TRBJ2-1, with 7 bases that match TRBD1. V was pared by 4 bases and J by 4 bases, with 4 bases of the junction left unmatched. The CDR3 runs to 14 residues. Germline CDR1 and CDR2: MNHEY and SVGAGI. Written as DNA, the CDR3 is TGTGCCAGCAGTTTCCGGGACAGTTACAATGAGCAGTTCTTC. Protein product: CASSFRDSYNEQFF.

CDR3 in DNA: TGCGCCAGCAGCCAAGTCAAAGGACTAGCGGGGGCCCCGGGAACGGCCGGGGAGCTGTTTTTT. Its translation is CASSQVKGLAGAPGTAGELFF. The chain has TRBV4-3 and TRBJ2-2; 13 nucleotides align to TRBD2. CDR3 length: 21 residues. V shed 1 base, J shed 6 bases, and the junction held 17 bases outside the gene matches. Germline CDR1 reads LGHNA; CDR2 reads YSLEER.

This clone was counted once. The chain uses TRBV15 and TRBJ1-2; possibly TRBD1 for D (6 bases). Trimming pared 2 bases from V and 8 bases from J, leaving 18 bases between. The CDR3 has 15 amino acids. CDR1 and CDR2 (germline): LNHNV, YYDKDF (reference sequence). The CDR3 DNA reads as TGTGCCACCAGCAGATATACAGACAGGCTTCGGGGCTACACCTTC. It yields the protein CATSRYTDRLRGYTF.

The chain has TRBV9 and TRBJ1-5; D is unresolved. The CDR3 runs to 15 residues. Per the germline V gene, CDR1 is SGDLS and CDR2 is YYNGEE. Trimming removed 0 bases from V and 2 bases from J, with 9 bases in between. The CDR3 DNA reads as TGTGCCAGCAGCGTAGGTGGCGTGGGCAATCAGCCCCAGCATTTT. Translated, it gives CASSVGGVGNQPQHF.

The V call is TRBV23-1, the J call TRBJ2-3; D is unresolved. TRBV23-1 is an open reading frame, and its role is uncertain. The CDR3 spans 15 residues. Trimming shortened V by 4 bases and J by 1 base, and 12 bases separated the two germline ends. The CDR3, as DNA: TGCGCCAGCAGTCCCCACCCCAACCGCACAGATACGCAGTATTTT. Encoded protein: CASSPHPNRTDTQYF.

The chain links TRBV2 to TRBJ2-1, with 7 bases fitting TRBD1. V lost 6 bases, J lost 2 bases, and 4 bases stayed unmatched. This CDR3 is built from 14 residues. Per germline, CDR1 SNHLY and CDR2 FYNNEI. The CDR3 DNA reads TGTGCCAGCAGAGACAGGGTACCCTACAATGAGCAGTTCTTC. Translating it yields CASRDRVPYNEQFF.

This sequence joins TRBV14 and TRBJ2-2; no definite D call. Per germline, CDR1 SGHDN and CDR2 FVKESK. The CDR3 totals 13 residues. V was pared by 1 base and J by 7 bases, with 7 bases between. CDR3 coding DNA: TGTGCCAGCAGCCAAGGGATAGGCGGGGAGCTGTTTTTT. Encoded protein: CASSQGIGGELFF.

V is TRBV6-1 and J is TRBJ2-5, with D perhaps matching TRBD1 or TRBD2 (5 bases each). The CDR3 has 13 residues. V was clipped by 6 bases and J by 6 bases, with 14 bases between them. Germline CDR1 and CDR2: MNHNS and SASEGT. CDR3 in DNA: TGTGCCAGCAGGGGGACCTACCGACAGACCCAGTACTTC. Translation: CASRGTYRQTQYF.

The chain recombines TRBV6-4 with TRBJ2-1, with D possibly being TRBD2 (5 bases). Germline CDR1 MRHNA, CDR2 SNTAGT. The CDR3 is 13 amino acids. V lost 3 bases, J lost 5 bases, and 8 bases lay in between. The CDR3 DNA reads as TGTGCCAGCAGTGAATCGGGAAACAATGAGCAGTTCTTC. The encoded protein is CASSESGNNEQFF.

With respect to this clone: Other DNA sequences in the same sample also yield this CDR3. This chain uses TRBV4-3 with TRBJ2-1; D unclear. CDR1 and CDR2 (germline): LGHNA, YSLEER. Trimming took off 1 base at V and 3 bases at J, with 7 bases between the two ends. The CDR3 runs to 14 residues. The CDR3 DNA reads TGCGCCAGCAGCCAAGGGACGGGCTACAATGAGCAGTTCTTC. Its translation is CASSQGTGYNEQFF.

The V call is TRBV6-5, the J call TRBJ2-5, with D perhaps TRBD1 or TRBD2 (6 bases each). The CDR3 has 15 residues. Between the trimmed V and J ends, which lost 6 bases and 5 bases, there was a span of 19 bases. CDR1 is MNHEY and CDR2 is SVGAGI in the germline V gene. In nucleotides, the CDR3 is TGTGCCAGCAGGGCCGCGGGACACCCCGGGGAGACCCAGTACTTC. It yields the protein CASRAAGHPGETQYF.

This chain links TRBV18 with TRBJ2-5; the match to TRBD1 covers 7 bases. The V gene end was trimmed by 3 bases and the J gene end by 5 bases; junction bases not matched to a gene: 12. The CDR3 is 16 residues long. Per the germline V gene, CDR1 is KGHSH and CDR2 is LQKENI. The CDR3 loop reads CASSPRGTAGGETQYF. The CDR3 DNA sequence: TGTGCCAGCTCACCTAGAGGGACAGCCGGCGGGGAGACCCAGTACTTC. The full variable domain, completed using reference TRBV18 and TRBJ2-5, is NAGVMQNPRHLVRRRGQEARLRCSPMKGHSHVYWYRQLPEEGLKFMVYLQKENIIDESGMPKERFSAEFPKEGPSILRIQQVVRGDSAAYFCASSPRGTAGGETQYFGPGTRLLVL.

The V call is TRBV14, the J call TRBJ1-1, with D perhaps matching TRBD1 (6 bases). The length of the CDR3 is 17 residues. With 0 bases removed from V and 4 bases from J, the gap between germline ends came to 18 bases. Germline V lookup: CDR1 SGHDN, CDR2 FVKESK. CDR3 bases: TGTGCCAGCAGCCAAGACTTTCACAGGGTAGGGGCCACTGAAGCTTTCTTT. Amino acids: CASSQDFHRVGATEAFF.

The rearrangement joins TRBV27 to TRBJ2-1; 10 bases align to TRBD1. V dropped 5 bases and J dropped 3; count of bases not matched to a gene: 4. CDR1 and CDR2 from the germline V gene are MNHEY and SMNVEV (reference sequence). The CDR3 totals 15 residues. Here the CDR3 reads CASSVTGGLYNEQFF. The DNA of the CDR3 is TGTGCCAGCAGTGTGACAGGGGGCCTCTACAATGAGCAGTTCTTC.

CDR3 DNA sequence: TGTGCCAGCATGGGATTGGGGGTAGGGAACACTGAAGCTTTCTTT. This translates into CASMGLGVGNTEAFF. This chain connects TRBV27 to TRBJ1-1; D might be TRBD1 (5 bases). The germline CDR1 and CDR2 sequences are MNHEY and SMNVEV (reference sequence). The CDR3 is made up of 15 amino acids. V gave up 7 bases and J gave up 1 base, with 16 bases separating them.

The chain is built from TRBV30 and TRBJ1-1, with D unclear. This CDR3 has 13 residues. Germline V gives CDR1 GTSNPN, CDR2 SVGIG (reference sequence). The V end lost 4 bases, the J end lost 1 base, and 10 bases lay between the germline ends. This CDR3 is CAWTLTSNTEAFF. CDR3 coding DNA: TGTGCCTGGACCCTGACCTCGAACACTGAAGCTTTCTTT. Together with reference TRBV30 and TRBJ1-1, the CDR3 gives the full variable domain: SQTIHQWPATLVQPVGSPLSLECTVEGTSNPNLYWYRQAAGRGLQLLFYSVGIGQISSEVPQNLSASRPQDRQFILSSKKLLLSDSGFYLCAWTLTSNTEAFFGQGTRLTVV.

The J gene is TRBJ1-5, the V gene TRBV7-9; maybe TRBD1 (6 bases). CDR1 and CDR2 (germline): SEHNR, FQNEAQ (reference sequence). There are 17 residues in the CDR3. Trimming took off 1 base at V and 3 bases at J, with 16 bases between the two ends. The CDR3 DNA reads as TGTGCCAGCAGCTTAGGGGCGGGCGGGGGCCCCAATCAGCCCCAGCATTTT. Residues: CASSLGAGGGPNQPQHF.

This clone was found once. J is TRBJ1-1 and V is TRBV6-5; TRBD1 matches at 7 bases. Per the germline V gene, CDR1 is MNHEY and CDR2 is SVGAGI. The CDR3 runs to 11 residues. V gave up 10 bases and J gave up 7 bases; unmatched junction bases: 6. The CDR3 spells CATNRGGEAFF. The CDR3 region has the DNA TGTGCCACTAACAGGGGTGGTGAAGCTTTCTTT.

This chain uses TRBV11-2 with TRBJ2-3, with 12 bases fitting TRBD2. The CDR3 consists of 19 residues. CDR1 and CDR2 (germline): SGHAT, FQNNGV. V trimming: 5 bases; J trimming: 1 base; junction bases outside the gene matches: 13. CDR3 region: CASSTKWLAGGERTDTQYF. DNA of the CDR3: TGTGCCAGCAGCACGAAGTGGCTAGCGGGAGGGGAGCGCACAGATACGCAGTATTTT.

The chain recombines TRBV19 with TRBJ1-5; weak D call: TRBD1 (6 bases). This CDR3 spans 14 amino acids. V gave up 6 bases and J gave up 4 bases, with 13 bases separating them. Germline assignment: CDR1 LNHDA and CDR2 SQIVND (reference sequence). As DNA, the CDR3 is TGTGCCAGTAGAGCACAGGGATGGAATCAGCCCCAGCATTTT. Residues: CASRAQGWNQPQHF.

This rearrangement joins TRBV7-2 to TRBJ2-1; D gene ambiguous. V was clipped by 5 bases and J by 12 bases, with 23 bases between them. Per germline, CDR1 SGHTA and CDR2 FQGNSA. The CDR3 is 15 residues long. The CDR3 reads CASSQKPGPSNGQFF. The CDR3 region has the DNA TGTGCCAGCAGCCAAAAACCCGGGCCCTCCAACGGGCAGTTCTTC.